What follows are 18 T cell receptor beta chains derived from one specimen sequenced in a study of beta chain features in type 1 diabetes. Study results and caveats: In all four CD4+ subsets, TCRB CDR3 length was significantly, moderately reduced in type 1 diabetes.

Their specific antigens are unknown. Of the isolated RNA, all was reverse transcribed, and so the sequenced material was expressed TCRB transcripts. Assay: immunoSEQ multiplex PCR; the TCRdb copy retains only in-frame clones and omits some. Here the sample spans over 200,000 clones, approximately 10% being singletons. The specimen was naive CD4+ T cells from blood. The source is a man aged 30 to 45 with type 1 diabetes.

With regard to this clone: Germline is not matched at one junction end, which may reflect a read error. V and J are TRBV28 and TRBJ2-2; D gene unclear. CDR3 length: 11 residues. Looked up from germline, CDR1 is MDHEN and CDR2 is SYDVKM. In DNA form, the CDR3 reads TGTGCCACCAGTCTAACCGGGGAGCTGTTTTTT. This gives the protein CATSLTGELFF.

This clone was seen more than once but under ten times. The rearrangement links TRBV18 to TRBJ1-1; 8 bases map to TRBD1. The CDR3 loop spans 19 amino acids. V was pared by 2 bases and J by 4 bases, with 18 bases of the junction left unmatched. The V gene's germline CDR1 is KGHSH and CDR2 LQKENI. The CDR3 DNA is TGTGCCAGCTCACCAACTTTGGGGGCAGGGGGCGTGAGTACCACTGAAGCTTTCTTT. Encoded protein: CASSPTLGAGGVSTTEAFF.

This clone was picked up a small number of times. The chain's CDR3 is CASSPREGFYGYTF. DNA for the CDR3: TGTGCCAGCAGCCCCCGTGAGGGCTTCTATGGCTACACCTTC. V is TRBV9 and J is TRBJ1-2, with D uncertain. The CDR3 runs to 14 residues. Germline CDR1 reads SGDLS; CDR2 reads YYNGEE. V was trimmed by 4 bases and J by 4 bases, leaving 14 bases between them.

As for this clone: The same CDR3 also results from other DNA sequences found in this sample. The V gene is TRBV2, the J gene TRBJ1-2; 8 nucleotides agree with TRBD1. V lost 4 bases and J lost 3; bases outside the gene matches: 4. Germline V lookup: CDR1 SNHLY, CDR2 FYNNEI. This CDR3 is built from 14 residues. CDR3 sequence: CASSGGQGDYGYTF. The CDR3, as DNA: TGTGCCAGCAGTGGAGGACAGGGCGACTATGGCTACACCTTC.

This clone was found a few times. CDR3 amino acids: CASSSYTGPNTEAFF. CDR3 coding DNA: TGTGCCAGCAGCTCGTATACAGGGCCGAACACTGAAGCTTTCTTT. This chain uses TRBV5-4 with TRBJ1-1, with D possibly being TRBD1 (6 bases). Germline assignment: CDR1 SGHNT and CDR2 YYREEE (reference sequence). The CDR3 length is 15 residues. Trimming removed 3 bases from V and 1 base from J, with 13 bases in between.

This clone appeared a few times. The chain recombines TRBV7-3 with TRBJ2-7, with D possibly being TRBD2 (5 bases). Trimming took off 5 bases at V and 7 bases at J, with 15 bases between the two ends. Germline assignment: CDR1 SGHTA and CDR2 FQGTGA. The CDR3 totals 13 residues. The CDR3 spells CASSTHEGGEQYF. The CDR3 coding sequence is TGTGCCAGCAGCACTCACGAGGGTGGGGAGCAGTACTTC.

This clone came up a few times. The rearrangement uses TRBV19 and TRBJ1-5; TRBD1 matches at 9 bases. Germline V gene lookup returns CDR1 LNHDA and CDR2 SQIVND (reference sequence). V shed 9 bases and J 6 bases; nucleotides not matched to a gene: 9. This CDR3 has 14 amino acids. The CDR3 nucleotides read TGTGCCAGCACCGGGACAGGGACGAGTCAGCCCCAGCATTTT. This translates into CASTGTGTSQPQHF. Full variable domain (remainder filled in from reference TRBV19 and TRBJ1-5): DGGITQSPKYLFRKEGQNVTLSCEQNLNHDAMYWYRQDPGQGLRLIYYSQIVNDFQKGDIAEGYSVSREKKESFPLTVTSAQKNPTAFYLCASTGTGTSQPQHFGDGTRLSIL.

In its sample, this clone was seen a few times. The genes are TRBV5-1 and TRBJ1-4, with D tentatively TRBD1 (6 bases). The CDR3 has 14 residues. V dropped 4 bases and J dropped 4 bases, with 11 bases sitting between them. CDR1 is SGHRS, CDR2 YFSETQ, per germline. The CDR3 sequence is CASSLGQNNEKLFF. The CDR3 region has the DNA TGCGCCAGCAGCCTCGGACAGAATAATGAAAAACTGTTTTTT.

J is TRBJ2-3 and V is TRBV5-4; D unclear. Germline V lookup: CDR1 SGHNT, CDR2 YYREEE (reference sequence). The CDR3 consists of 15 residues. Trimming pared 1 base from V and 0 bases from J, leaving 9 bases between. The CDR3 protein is CASSLLEPSTDTQYF. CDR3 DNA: TGTGCCAGCAGCTTGTTAGAACCGAGCACAGATACGCAGTATTTT.

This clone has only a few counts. CDR3 in DNA: TGTGCCAGTTCGGTTAATCCTCGAGAAGCTTTCTTT. It codes for CASSVNPREAFF. The chain has TRBV14 and TRBJ1-1; the D is unclear. The CDR3 totals 12 residues. Germline CDR1 and CDR2: SGHDN and FVKESK. The ends were cut back, 9 bases at V and 8 bases at J, with 16 bases in the middle.

CDR3 bases: TGTGCCAGCAGCCTCCTAGGACAGAGCCAAGAGACCCAGTACTTC. Its translation: CASSLLGQSQETQYF. The chain combines TRBV7-3 with TRBJ2-5, with D possibly matching TRBD1 (6 bases). V was cut by 5 bases and J by 1 base, with 14 bases left in between. This CDR3 has 15 residues. Germline-derived CDR1 and CDR2 are SGHTA and FQGTGA.

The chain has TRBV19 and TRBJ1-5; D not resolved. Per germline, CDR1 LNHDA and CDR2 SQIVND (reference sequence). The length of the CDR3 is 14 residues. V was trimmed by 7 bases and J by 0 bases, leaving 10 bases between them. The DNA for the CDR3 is TGTGCCAGTACGGGTGGCTTTAGCAATCAGCCCCAGCATTTT. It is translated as CASTGGFSNQPQHF. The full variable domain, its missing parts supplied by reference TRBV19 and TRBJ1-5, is DGGITQSPKYLFRKEGQNVTLSCEQNLNHDAMYWYRQDPGQGLRLIYYSQIVNDFQKGDIAEGYSVSREKKESFPLTVTSAQKNPTAFYLCASTGGFSNQPQHFGDGTRLSIL.

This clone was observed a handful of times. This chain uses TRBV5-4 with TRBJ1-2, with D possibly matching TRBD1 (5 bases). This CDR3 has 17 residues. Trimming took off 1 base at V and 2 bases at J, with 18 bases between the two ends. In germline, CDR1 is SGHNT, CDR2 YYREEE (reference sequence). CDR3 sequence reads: CASSLRGHAKGNYGYTF. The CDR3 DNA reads TGTGCCAGCAGCTTGAGGGGTCATGCAAAGGGAAACTATGGCTACACCTTC. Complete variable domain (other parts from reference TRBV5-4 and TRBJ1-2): ETGVTQSPTHLIKTRGQQVTLRCSSQSGHNTVSWYQQALGQGPQFIFQYYREEENGRGNFPPRFSGLQFPNYSSELNVNALELDDSALYLCASSLRGHAKGNYGYTFGSGTRLTVV.

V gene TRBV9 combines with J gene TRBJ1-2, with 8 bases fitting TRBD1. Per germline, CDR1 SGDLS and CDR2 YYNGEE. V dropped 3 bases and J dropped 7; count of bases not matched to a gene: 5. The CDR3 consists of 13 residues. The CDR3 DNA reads TGTGCCAGCAGCGCGAGCGACAGGGGTGGCTACACCTTC. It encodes CASSASDRGGYTF.

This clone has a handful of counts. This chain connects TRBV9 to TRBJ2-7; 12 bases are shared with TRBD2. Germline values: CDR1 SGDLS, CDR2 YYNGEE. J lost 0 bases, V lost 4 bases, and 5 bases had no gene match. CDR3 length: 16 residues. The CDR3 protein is CASSPGTSGFSYEQYF. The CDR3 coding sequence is TGTGCCAGCAGCCCTGGGACTAGCGGGTTCTCCTACGAGCAGTACTTC.

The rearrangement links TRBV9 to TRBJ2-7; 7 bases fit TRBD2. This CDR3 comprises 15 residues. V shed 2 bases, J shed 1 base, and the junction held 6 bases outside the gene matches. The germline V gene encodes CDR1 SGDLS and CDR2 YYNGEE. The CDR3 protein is CASSVPGTTSYEQYF. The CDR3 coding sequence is TGTGCCAGCAGCGTCCCCGGGACTACGTCCTACGAGCAGTACTTC.

The CDR3: CASSEATGSSGANVLTF. In nucleotides, the CDR3 is TGCGCCAGCAGCGAAGCCACAGGGTCCTCTGGGGCCAACGTCCTGACTTTC. V and J are TRBV4-3 and TRBJ2-6; possible D gene TRBD1, 6 bases. This CDR3 contains 17 residues. Germline V gene data show CDR1 as LGHNA and CDR2 as YSLEER. The V and J ends lost 5 bases and 0 bases respectively, with 14 bases between them.

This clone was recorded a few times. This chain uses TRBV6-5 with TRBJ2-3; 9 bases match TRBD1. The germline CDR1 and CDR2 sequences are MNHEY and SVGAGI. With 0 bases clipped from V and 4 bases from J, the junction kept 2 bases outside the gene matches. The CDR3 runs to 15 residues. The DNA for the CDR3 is TGTGCCAGCAGTTACTCGGGACAGGGCGCAGATACGCAGTATTTT. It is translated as CASSYSGQGADTQYF.